This T cell receptor (beta chain) was captured by sequencing in a study of T cells in Graves' hyperthyroidism and ophthalmopathy. From RNA transcripts, TCR beta CDR3 regions were amplified. HTBI primers were the set used in a first-round RT-PCR of the TCR CDR3. TCRdb independently ran MiXCR on the multiplex PCR reads; one entry per CDR3 protein. The top ten clones hold under 20% of a sample with 400,000 to 500,000 distinct CDR3 sequences, around 15% of them seen once. Germline loops: CDR1 MNHEY, CDR2 SMNVEV (reference sequence). Trimming shortened V by 6 bases and J by 6 bases, and 21 bases separated the two germline ends. This CDR3 contains 16 residues.

The chain has TRBV27 and TRBJ1-3; D perhaps matches TRBD1 (5 bases). The sequence derives from a woman under 30 with Graves' hyperthyroidism. Sequences were obtained from blood. Here the CDR3 reads CASRARGPGLVNTIYF. The CDR3 DNA is TGTGCCAGCAGAGCTCGGGGACCTGGATTGGTAAACACCATATATTTT.